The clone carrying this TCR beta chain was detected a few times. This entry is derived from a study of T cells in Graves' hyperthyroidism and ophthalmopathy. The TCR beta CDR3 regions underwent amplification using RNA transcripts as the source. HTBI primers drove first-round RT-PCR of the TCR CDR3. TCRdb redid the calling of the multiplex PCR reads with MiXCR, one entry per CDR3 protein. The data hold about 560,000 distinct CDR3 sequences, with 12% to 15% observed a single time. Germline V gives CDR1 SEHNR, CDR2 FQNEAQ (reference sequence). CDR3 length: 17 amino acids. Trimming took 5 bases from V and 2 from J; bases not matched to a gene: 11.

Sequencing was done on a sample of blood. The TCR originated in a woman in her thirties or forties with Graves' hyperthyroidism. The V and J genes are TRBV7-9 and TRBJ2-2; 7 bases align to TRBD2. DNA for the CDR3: TGTGCCAGCAGCAGACTCATAGCGGGTCTAAACACCGGGGAGCTGTTTTTT. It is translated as CASSRLIAGLNTGELFF.